This passage covers 2 T cell receptor beta chains from one sample sequenced in a study of blood T cell repertoires in COVID-19 (TCRdb year 2020). The library was made by the immunoSEQ multiplex PCR assay. TCRdb mirrors the immuneACCESS table, restricted to in-frame sequences. Some clones are absent from its copies; in checked studies, under half trace to an unresolved V gene, and the reason for the others is unknown. This sample is represented by roughly 14,000 clones; around 87% of them were singletons. The ten top clones hold less than 65% of the sample. Sample: peripheral blood. All receptors come from a man in his 60s with acute or convalescent COVID-19.

Only one count was recorded for this clone. This chain uses TRBV5-4 with TRBJ2-7; TRBD1 matches at 8 bases. The V and J ends lost 0 bases and 2 bases, in that order; junction bases with no gene match: 4. This CDR3 contains 15 residues. Germline values: CDR1 SGHNT, CDR2 YYREEE (reference sequence). CDR3 coding DNA: TGTGCCAGCAGCTTGGACCCAGGGGGCCCCTACGAGCAGTACTTC. It specifies CASSLDPGGPYEQYF.

The rearrangement links TRBV7-9 to TRBJ1-4; 9 bases are shared with TRBD1. CDR3 size: 19 residues. Germline V gene sequence: CDR1 SEHNR, CDR2 FQNEAQ (reference sequence). The trim removed 4 bases at V and 0 bases at J, leaving 12 bases unmatched. CDR3 DNA sequence: TGTGCCAGCAGCTCCTTCCGGGACAGGGAGTTGTCAACTAATGAAAAACTGTTTTTT. Encoded protein: CASSSFRDRELSTNEKLFF.